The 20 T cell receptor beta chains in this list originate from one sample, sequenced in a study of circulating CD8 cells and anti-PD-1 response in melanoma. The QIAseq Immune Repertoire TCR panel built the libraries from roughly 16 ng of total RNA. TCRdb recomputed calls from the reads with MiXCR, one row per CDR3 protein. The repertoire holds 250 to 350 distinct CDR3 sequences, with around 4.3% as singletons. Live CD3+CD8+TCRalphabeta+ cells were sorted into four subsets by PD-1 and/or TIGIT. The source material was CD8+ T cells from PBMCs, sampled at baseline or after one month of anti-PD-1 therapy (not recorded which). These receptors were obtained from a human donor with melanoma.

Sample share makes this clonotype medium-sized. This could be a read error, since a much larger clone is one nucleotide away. CDR3 coding DNA: TGCGCCAGCAGCCAAGATAAGGGCGACGAGCAGTACTTC. Translating it yields CASSQDKGDEQYF. The gene calls are TRBV4-3 and TRBJ2-7; no definite D call. The CDR3 has 13 residues. The V gene's germline CDR1 is LGHNA and CDR2 YSLEER. Between the trimmed V and J ends, which lost 0 bases and 5 bases, there was a span of 8 bases.

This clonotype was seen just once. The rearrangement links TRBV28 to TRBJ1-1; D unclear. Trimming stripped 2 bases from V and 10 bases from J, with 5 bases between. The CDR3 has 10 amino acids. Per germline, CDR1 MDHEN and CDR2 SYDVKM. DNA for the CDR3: TGTGCCAGCAGTTTAGGAGGAGCTTTCTTT. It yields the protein CASSLGGAFF.

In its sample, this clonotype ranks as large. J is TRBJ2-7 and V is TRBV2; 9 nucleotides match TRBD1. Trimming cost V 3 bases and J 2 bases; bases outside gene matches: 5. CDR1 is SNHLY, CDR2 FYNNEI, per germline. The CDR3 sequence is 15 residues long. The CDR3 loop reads CASSDGTGSTYEQYF. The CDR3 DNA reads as TGTGCCAGCAGTGACGGGACAGGGAGTACCTACGAGCAGTACTTC.

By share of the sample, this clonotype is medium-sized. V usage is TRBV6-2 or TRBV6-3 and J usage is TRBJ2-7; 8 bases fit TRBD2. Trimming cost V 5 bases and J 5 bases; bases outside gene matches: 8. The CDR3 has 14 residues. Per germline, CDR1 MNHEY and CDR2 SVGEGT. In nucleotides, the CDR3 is TGTGCCAGCAGTGGCCCGGGGGGGCCGGACGAGCAGTACTTC. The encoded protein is CASSGPGGPDEQYF.

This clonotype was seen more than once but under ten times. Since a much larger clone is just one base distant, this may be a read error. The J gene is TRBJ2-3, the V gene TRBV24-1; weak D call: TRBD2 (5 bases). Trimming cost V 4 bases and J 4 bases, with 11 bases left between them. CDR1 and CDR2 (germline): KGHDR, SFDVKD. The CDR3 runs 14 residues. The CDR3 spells CATSDSPAADTQYF. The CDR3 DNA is TGTGCCACCAGTGACTCCCCAGCGGCAGATACGCAGTATTTT.

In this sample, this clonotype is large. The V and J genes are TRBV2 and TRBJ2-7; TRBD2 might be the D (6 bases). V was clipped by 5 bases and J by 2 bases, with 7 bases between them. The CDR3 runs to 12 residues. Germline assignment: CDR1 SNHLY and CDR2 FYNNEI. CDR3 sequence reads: CASSPGAYEQYF. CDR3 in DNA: TGTGCCAGCAGTCCGGGGGCCTACGAGCAGTACTTC.

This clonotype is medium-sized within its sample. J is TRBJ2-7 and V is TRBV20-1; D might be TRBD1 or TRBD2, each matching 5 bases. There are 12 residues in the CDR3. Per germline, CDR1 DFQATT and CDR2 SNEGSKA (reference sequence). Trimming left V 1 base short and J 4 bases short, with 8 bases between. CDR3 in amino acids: CSARGDEYEQYF. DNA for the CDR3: TGCAGTGCTAGAGGGGACGAGTACGAGCAGTACTTC.

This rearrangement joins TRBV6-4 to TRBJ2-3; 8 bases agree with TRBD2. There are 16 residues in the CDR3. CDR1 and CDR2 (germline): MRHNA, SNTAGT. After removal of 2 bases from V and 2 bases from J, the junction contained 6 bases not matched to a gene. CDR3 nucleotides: TGTGCCAGCAGTGACAAGGTAGCGGGACCCACAGATACGCAGTATTTT. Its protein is CASSDKVAGPTDTQYF.

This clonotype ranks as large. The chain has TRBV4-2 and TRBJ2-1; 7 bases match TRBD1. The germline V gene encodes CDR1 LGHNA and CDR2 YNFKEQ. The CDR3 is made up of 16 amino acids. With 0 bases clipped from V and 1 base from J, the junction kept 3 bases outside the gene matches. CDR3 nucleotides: TGTGCCAGCAGCCAAGATGCGGACAGGTCCTACAATGAGCAGTTCTTC. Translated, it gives CASSQDADRSYNEQFF.

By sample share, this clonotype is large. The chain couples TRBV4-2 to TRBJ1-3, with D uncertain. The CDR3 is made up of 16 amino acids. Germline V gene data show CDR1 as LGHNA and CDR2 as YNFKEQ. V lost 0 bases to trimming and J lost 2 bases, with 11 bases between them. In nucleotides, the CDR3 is TGTGCCAGCAGCCAAGAATTAGGGTCCACTGGAAACACCATATATTTT. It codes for CASSQELGSTGNTIYF.

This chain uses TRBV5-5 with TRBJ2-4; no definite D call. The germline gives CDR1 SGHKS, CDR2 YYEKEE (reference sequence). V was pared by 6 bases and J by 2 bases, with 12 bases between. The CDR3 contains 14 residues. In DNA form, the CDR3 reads TGTGCCAGCACTGGGGTACCCTCCAAAAACATTCAGTACTTC. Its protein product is CASTGVPSKNIQYF.

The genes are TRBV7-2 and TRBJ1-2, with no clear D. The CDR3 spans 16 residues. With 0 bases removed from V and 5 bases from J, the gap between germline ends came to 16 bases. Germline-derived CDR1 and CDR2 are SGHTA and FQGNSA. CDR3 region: CASSLAPETASYGYTF. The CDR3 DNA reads TGTGCCAGCAGCTTAGCCCCCGAGACGGCTTCATATGGCTACACCTTC.

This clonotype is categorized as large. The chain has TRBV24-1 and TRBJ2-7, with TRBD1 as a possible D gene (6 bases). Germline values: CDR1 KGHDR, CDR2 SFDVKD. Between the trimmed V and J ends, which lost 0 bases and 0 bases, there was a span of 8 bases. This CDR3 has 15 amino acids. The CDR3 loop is CATSDLKGDSYEQYF. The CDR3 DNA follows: TGTGCCACCAGTGATTTGAAGGGGGACTCCTACGAGCAGTACTTC.

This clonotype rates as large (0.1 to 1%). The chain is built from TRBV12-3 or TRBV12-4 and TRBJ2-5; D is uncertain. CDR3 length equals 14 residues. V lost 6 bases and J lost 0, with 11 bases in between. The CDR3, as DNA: TGTGCCAGCAGCCATCTGGATAACCAAGAGACCCAGTACTTC. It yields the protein CASSHLDNQETQYF.

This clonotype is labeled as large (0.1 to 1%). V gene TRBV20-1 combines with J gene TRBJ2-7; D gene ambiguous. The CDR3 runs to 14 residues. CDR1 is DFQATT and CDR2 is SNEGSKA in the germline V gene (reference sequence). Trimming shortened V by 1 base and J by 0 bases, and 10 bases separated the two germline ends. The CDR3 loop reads CSARGIDSSYEQYF. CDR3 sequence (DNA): TGCAGTGCTAGAGGAATAGATAGCTCCTACGAGCAGTACTTC.

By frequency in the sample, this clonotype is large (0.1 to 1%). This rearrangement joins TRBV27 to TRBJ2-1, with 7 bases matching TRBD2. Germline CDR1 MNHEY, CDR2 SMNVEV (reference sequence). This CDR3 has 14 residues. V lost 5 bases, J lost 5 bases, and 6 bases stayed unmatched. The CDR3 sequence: CASSPGAGDNEQFF. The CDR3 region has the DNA TGTGCCAGCAGTCCTGGGGCGGGGGACAATGAGCAGTTCTTC.

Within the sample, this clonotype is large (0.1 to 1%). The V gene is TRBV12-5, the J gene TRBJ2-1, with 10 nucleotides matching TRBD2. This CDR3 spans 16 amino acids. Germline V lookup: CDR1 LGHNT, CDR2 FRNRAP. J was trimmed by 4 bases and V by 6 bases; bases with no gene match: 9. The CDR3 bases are TGTGCTAGTGGGCCAGAGGGACTAGCGCGGTACAATGAGCAGTTCTTC. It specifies CASGPEGLARYNEQFF.

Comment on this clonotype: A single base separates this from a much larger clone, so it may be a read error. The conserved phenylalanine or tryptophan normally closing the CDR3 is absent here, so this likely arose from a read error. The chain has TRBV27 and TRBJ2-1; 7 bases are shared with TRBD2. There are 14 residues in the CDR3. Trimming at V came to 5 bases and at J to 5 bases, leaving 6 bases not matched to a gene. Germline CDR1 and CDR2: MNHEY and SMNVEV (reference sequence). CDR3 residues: CASSPGAGDNEQFS. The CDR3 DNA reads TGTGCCAGCAGTCCTGGGGCGGGGGACAATGAGCAGTTCTCC.

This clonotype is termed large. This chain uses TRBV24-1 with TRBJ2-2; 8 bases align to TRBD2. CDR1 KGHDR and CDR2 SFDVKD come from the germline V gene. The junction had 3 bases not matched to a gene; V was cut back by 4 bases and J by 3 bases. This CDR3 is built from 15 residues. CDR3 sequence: CATSERGEDTGELFF. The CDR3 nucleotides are TGTGCCACCAGTGAGCGGGGGGAGGACACCGGGGAGCTGTTTTTT.

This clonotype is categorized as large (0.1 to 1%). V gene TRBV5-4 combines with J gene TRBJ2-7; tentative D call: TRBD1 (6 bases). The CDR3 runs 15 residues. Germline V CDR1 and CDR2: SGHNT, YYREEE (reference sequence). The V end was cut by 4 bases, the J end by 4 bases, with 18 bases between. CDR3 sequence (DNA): TGTGCCAGCAGCCATTCCGACAGGATCCCGTACGAGCAGTACTTC. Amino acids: CASSHSDRIPYEQYF.